Below, 20 T cell receptor beta chains from the same sample are listed, as sequenced in a study of identical twins. TCRdb recomputed calls from the 5' RACE reads with MiXCR, one row per CDR3 protein. The sample yields roughly 720,000 distinct CDR3 sequences, about 18% seen once. The same sample was also studied in work on T cells expressing NK-cell markers.

The sequenced sample was PBMCs. The receptors here all came from a woman in her late teens or twenties in good health.

This clonotype has a handful of counts. The V gene is TRBV4-2, the J gene TRBJ2-7; D is undetermined. Germline CDR1 reads LGHNA; CDR2 reads YNFKEQ. The CDR3 sequence is 16 residues long. V gave up 4 bases and J gave up 4 bases, with 20 bases separating them. CDR3 sequence reads: CASSLINHDGNYEQYF. In DNA form, the CDR3 reads TGTGCCAGCAGCCTCATCAATCACGATGGGAATTACGAGCAGTACTTC.

The gene calls are TRBV6-5 and TRBJ2-7, with TRBD1 matching 9 bases. The germline V gene encodes CDR1 MNHEY and CDR2 SVGAGI. The length of the CDR3 is 16 residues. V lost 0 bases to trimming and J lost 3 bases; unmatched junction nucleotides: 6. The CDR3 region is CASSYSRTGVNYEQYF. CDR3 nucleotides: TGTGCCAGCAGTTACTCCAGGACAGGGGTGAACTACGAGCAGTACTTC.

In this sample, this clonotype turned up a few times. This chain connects TRBV12-3 or TRBV12-4 to TRBJ1-2; D remains unclear. Trimming removed 3 bases from V and 4 bases from J, with 9 bases in between. The CDR3 totals 13 residues. The CDR3 spells CASSLVVIYGYTF. CDR3 in DNA: TGTGCCAGCAGTTTGGTGGTTATCTATGGCTACACCTTC.

The chain carries TRBV18 and TRBJ1-1; 7 bases line up with TRBD1. CDR3 size: 15 residues. Germline values: CDR1 KGHSH, CDR2 LQKENI. V gave up 2 bases and J gave up 3 bases; unmatched junction bases: 6. CDR3: CASSPYRDRDTEAFF. CDR3 nucleotide sequence: TGTGCCAGCTCACCATATCGGGACAGAGACACTGAAGCTTTCTTT.

This clonotype has more than one count but fewer than ten. This chain uses TRBV12-3 or TRBV12-4 with TRBJ1-2; D gene ambiguous. The CDR3 spans 15 residues. V was shortened by 2 bases and J by 0 bases, with 10 bases between the two germline ends. The CDR3 loop is CASSLRTATNYGYTF. The DNA for the CDR3 is TGTGCCAGCAGTTTACGGACGGCGACTAACTATGGCTACACCTTC.

This rearrangement joins TRBV4-3 to TRBJ2-3; 10 bases are shared with TRBD2. CDR1 is LGHNA, CDR2 YSLEER, per germline. This CDR3 has 17 residues. V was pared by 0 bases and J by 4 bases, with 7 bases of the junction left unmatched. For the CDR3, the DNA is TGCGCCAGCAGCCAAGATAGGCCTAGCGGGAGCGCAGATACGCAGTATTTT. Protein: CASSQDRPSGSADTQYF.

This clonotype was seen at least ten times. V is TRBV7-9 and J is TRBJ1-1, with D perhaps matching TRBD1 (5 bases). The V end lost 7 bases, the J end lost 5 bases, and 11 bases lay between the germline ends. CDR1 is SEHNR, CDR2 FQNEAQ, per germline (reference sequence). The CDR3 covers 12 residues. The CDR3 nucleotides read TGTGCCAGCACCACGGGGGGGACTGAAGCTTTCTTT. Amino acid sequence: CASTTGGTEAFF. The full variable domain, its missing parts supplied by reference TRBV7-9 and TRBJ1-1, is DTGVSQNPRHKITKRGQNVTFRCDPISEHNRLYWYRQTLGQGPEFLTYFQNEAQLEKSRLLSDRFSAERPKGSFSTLEIQRTEQGDSAMYLCASTTGGTEAFFGQGTRLTVV.

The J gene is TRBJ2-5, the V gene TRBV6-2 or TRBV6-3; 7 positions match TRBD1. This CDR3 is 13 amino acids long. V shed 7 bases and J 5 bases; nucleotides not matched to a gene: 7. Germline loops: CDR1 MNHEY, CDR2 SVGEGT. CDR3 loop: CASTGRGPETQYF. CDR3 in DNA: TGTGCCAGCACCGGAAGGGGGCCGGAGACCCAGTACTTC.

The V gene is TRBV7-8, the J gene TRBJ1-5, with 7 positions matching TRBD1. Trimming took 6 bases from V and 4 from J; bases not matched to a gene: 9. Germline V gene sequence: CDR1 SGHVS, CDR2 FQNEAQ. The CDR3 runs 15 residues. The CDR3 DNA follows: TGTGCCAGCAGTTTACAGGGGCAAGATAATCAGCCCCAGCATTTT. This translates into CASSLQGQDNQPQHF.

This clonotype was observed a few times. CDR3 region: CAISDGQGPHEQYF. The CDR3 DNA reads as TGTGCCATCAGTGACGGACAGGGACCGCACGAGCAGTACTTC. The V gene is TRBV10-3, the J gene TRBJ2-7; 8 bases line up with TRBD1. In germline, CDR1 is ENHRY, CDR2 SYGVKD. J gave up 5 bases and V 3 bases, and 6 bases lay outside the gene matches. The CDR3 loop spans 14 amino acids.

This clonotype was observed many times. The chain combines TRBV5-1 with TRBJ2-7; 11 bases are a match to TRBD1. With 3 bases clipped from V and 5 bases from J, the junction kept 4 bases outside the gene matches. CDR1 and CDR2 (germline): SGHRS, YFSETQ. The CDR3 runs to 14 residues. As DNA, the CDR3 is TGCGCCAGCAGCTCTGGACAGGGGGCCAACGAGCAGTACTTC. Amino acid sequence: CASSSGQGANEQYF.

This clonotype was counted a few times. The chain is built from TRBV7-2 and TRBJ1-2; D ambiguous. The CDR3 consists of 14 residues. V was shortened by 5 bases and J by 0 bases, with 10 bases between the two germline ends. CDR1 is SGHTA, CDR2 FQGNSA, per germline. CDR3 residues: CASSPLGSNYGYTF. The CDR3 DNA sequence: TGTGCCAGCAGCCCTCTCGGTTCTAACTATGGCTACACCTTC.

The chain couples TRBV11-2 to TRBJ2-1; D gene uncertain. The CDR3 runs to 12 residues. Per the germline V gene, CDR1 is SGHAT and CDR2 is FQNNGV. The V and J ends lost 1 base and 13 bases respectively, with 11 bases between them. CDR3 DNA sequence: TGTGCCAGCAGCTTAGCCTTCGGACCCCAGTTCTTC. Its protein is CASSLAFGPQFF.

V usage is TRBV20-1 and J usage is TRBJ2-2, with D hard to call. This CDR3 contains 17 residues. V lost 3 bases to trimming and J lost 0 bases, with 17 bases between them. Germline CDR1 and CDR2: DFQATT and SNEGSKA (reference sequence). CDR3 protein: CSARIGHAASNTGELFF. The CDR3, as DNA: TGCAGTGCTAGGATAGGGCACGCGGCATCGAACACCGGGGAGCTGTTTTTT.

The genes are TRBV5-4 and TRBJ2-2; tentatively, D is TRBD1 (5 bases). Looked up from germline, CDR1 is SGHNT and CDR2 is YYREEE (reference sequence). The CDR3 runs 16 residues. V dropped 3 bases and J dropped 4 bases, with 16 bases sitting between them. The CDR3 sequence is CASSSWQGESTGELFF. The DNA for the CDR3 is TGTGCCAGCAGCTCTTGGCAGGGCGAGAGCACCGGGGAGCTGTTTTTT.

This clonotype was detected ten times or more. This chain links TRBV4-3 with TRBJ2-6; D tentatively fits TRBD1 or TRBD2 (5 bases each). CDR1 is LGHNA, CDR2 YSLEER, per germline. The CDR3 runs to 16 residues. V lost 0 bases and J lost 2, with 8 bases in between. CDR3 sequence: CASSQDGGTGANVLTF. In DNA form, the CDR3 reads TGCGCCAGCAGCCAAGATGGGGGAACTGGGGCCAACGTCCTGACTTTC.

The V call is TRBV12-3 or TRBV12-4, the J call TRBJ1-2, with 8 bases aligning to TRBD1. The ends lost 1 base at V and 8 bases at J; junction bases unmatched: 6. The CDR3 has 14 amino acids. CDR3: CASSLGTGSFGYTF. CDR3 DNA: TGTGCCAGCAGTTTAGGGACAGGGTCGTTCGGCTACACCTTC.

The chain links TRBV20-1 to TRBJ2-7; 10 bases fit TRBD2. Trimming at V came to 0 bases and at J to 6 bases, leaving 8 bases not matched to a gene. Germline V gives CDR1 DFQATT, CDR2 SNEGSKA (reference sequence). This CDR3 comprises 15 residues. CDR3 protein: CSARDTKAGGREQYF. The CDR3 bases are TGCAGTGCTAGAGATACTAAAGCGGGGGGGCGCGAGCAGTACTTC.

This clonotype turned up a few times. The genes are TRBV12-3 or TRBV12-4 and TRBJ2-7; D is uncertain. The CDR3 is 15 residues long. The V gene lost 1 base and the J gene lost 0 bases, with 10 bases spanning the gap. The CDR3 sequence is CASSLGPRSSYEQYF. CDR3 bases: TGTGCCAGCAGTTTAGGACCCCGTTCCTCCTACGAGCAGTACTTC.

In DNA, the CDR3 is TGTGCCAGCAGAGCTGGGGGGGACCCTAACTATGGCTACACCTTC. Its protein product is CASRAGGDPNYGYTF. This chain uses TRBV12-3 or TRBV12-4 with TRBJ1-2; D is possibly TRBD1 (5 bases). Trimming took 6 bases from V and 0 from J, leaving 14 bases between them. CDR3 length equals 15 residues.